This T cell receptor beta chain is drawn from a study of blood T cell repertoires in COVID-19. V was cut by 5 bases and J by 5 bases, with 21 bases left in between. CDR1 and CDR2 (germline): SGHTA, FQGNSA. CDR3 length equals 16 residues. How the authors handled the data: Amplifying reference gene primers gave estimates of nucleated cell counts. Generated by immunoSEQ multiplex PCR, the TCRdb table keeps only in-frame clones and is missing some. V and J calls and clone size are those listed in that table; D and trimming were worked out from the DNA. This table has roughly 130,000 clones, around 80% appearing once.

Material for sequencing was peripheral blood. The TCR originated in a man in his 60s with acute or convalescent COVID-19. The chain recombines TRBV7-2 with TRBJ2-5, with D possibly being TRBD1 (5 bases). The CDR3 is CASSPTAVGAAETQYF. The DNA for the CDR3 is TGTGCCAGCAGCCCGACTGCGGTAGGGGCGGCGGAGACCCAGTACTTC. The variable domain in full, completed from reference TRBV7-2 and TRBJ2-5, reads GAGVSQSPSNKVTEKGKDVELRCDPISGHTALYWYRQSLGQGLEFLIYFQGNSAPDKSGLPSDRFSAERTGGSVSTLTIQRTQQEDSAVYLCASSPTAVGAAETQYFGPGTRLLVL.